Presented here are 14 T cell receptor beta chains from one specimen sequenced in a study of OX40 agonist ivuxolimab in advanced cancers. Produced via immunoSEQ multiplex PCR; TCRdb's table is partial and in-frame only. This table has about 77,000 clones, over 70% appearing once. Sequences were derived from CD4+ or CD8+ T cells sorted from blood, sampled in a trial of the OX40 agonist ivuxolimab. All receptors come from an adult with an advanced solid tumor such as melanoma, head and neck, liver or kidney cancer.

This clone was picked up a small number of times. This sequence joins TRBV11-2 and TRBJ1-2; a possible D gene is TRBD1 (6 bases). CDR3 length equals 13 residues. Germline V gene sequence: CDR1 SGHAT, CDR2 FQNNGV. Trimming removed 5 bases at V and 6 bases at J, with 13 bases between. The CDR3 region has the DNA TGTGCCAGCAGCATGGGGTCAGGGGATGGCTACACCTTC. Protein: CASSMGSGDGYTF. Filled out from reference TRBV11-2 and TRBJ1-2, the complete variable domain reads EAGVAQSPRYKIIEKRQSVAFWCNPISGHATLYWYQQILGQGPKLLIQFQNNGVVDDSQLPKDRFSAERLKGVDSTLKIQPAKLEDSAVYLCASSMGSGDGYTFGSGTRLTVV.

CDR3 coding DNA: TGCGCCAGCAGTGAGGCAGGGGGCGGCTCGCGACGAGAGACCCAGTACTTC. The encoded protein is CASSEAGGGSRRETQYF. V and J are TRBV10-2 and TRBJ2-5; 8 bases are shared with TRBD1. After removal of 2 bases from V and 4 bases from J, the junction contained 12 bases not matched to a gene. CDR3 size: 17 residues. The germline V gene encodes CDR1 WSHSY and CDR2 SAAADI.

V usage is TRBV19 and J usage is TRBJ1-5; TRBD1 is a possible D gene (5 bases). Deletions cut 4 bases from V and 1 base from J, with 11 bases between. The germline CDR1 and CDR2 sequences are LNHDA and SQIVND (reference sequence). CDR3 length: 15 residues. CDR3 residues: CASSRPGVSNQPQHF. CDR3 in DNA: TGTGCCAGTAGTAGACCGGGGGTGAGCAATCAGCCCCAGCATTTT.

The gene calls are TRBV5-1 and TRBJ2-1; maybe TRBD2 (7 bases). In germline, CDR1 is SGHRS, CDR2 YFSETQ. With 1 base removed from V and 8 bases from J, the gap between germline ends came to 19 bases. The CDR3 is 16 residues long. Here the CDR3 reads CASSLIRGARSDEQFF. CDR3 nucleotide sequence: TGCGCCAGCAGCTTGATACGGGGGGCCCGCTCCGATGAGCAGTTCTTC. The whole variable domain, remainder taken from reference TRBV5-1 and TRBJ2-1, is KAGVTQTPRYLIKTRGQQVTLSCSPISGHRSVSWYQQTPGQGLQFLFEYFSETQRNKGNFPGRFSGRQFSNSRSEMNVSTLELGDSALYLCASSLIRGARSDEQFFGPGTRLTVL.

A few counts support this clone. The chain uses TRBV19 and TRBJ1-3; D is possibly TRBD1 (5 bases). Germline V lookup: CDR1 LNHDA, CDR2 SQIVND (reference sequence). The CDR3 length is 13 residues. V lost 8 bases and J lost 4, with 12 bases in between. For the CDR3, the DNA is TGTGCCAGTCATCGGGACGTGGGAAACACCATATATTTT. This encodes CASHRDVGNTIYF.

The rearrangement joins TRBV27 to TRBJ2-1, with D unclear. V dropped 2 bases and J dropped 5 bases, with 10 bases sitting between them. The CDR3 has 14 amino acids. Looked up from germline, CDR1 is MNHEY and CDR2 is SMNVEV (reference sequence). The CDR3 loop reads CASSLKRANNEQFF. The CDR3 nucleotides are TGTGCCAGCAGTTTAAAAAGAGCCAACAATGAGCAGTTCTTC.

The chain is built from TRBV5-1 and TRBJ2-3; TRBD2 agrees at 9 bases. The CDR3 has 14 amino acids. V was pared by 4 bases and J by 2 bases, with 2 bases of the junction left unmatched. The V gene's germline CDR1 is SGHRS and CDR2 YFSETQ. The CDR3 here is CASSPGLATDTQYF. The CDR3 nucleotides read TGCGCCAGCAGCCCGGGACTAGCCACAGATACGCAGTATTTT.

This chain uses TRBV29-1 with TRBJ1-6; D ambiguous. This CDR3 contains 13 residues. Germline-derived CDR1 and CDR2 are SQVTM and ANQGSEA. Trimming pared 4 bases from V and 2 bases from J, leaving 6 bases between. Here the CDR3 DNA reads TGCAGCGTTGCCCATACCTATAATTCACCCCTCCACTTT. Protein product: CSVAHTYNSPLHF.

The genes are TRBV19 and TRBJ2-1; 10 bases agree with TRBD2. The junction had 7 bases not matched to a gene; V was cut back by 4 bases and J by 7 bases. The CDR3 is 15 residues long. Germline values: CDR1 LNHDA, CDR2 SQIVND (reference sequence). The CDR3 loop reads CASSTSGRARNEQFF. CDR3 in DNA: TGTGCCAGTAGTACGAGCGGGAGGGCGCGTAATGAGCAGTTCTTC. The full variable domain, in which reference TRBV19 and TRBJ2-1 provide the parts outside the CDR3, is DGGITQSPKYLFRKEGQNVTLSCEQNLNHDAMYWYRQDPGQGLRLIYYSQIVNDFQKGDIAEGYSVSREKKESFPLTVTSAQKNPTAFYLCASSTSGRARNEQFFGPGTRLTVL.

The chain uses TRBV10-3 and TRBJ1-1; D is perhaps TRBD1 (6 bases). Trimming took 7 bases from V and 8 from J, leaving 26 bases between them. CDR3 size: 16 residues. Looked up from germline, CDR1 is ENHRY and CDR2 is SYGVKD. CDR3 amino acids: CAINRPQGGAVDEAFF. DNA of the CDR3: TGTGCCATCAACCGACCACAGGGAGGGGCTGTAGACGAAGCTTTCTTT.

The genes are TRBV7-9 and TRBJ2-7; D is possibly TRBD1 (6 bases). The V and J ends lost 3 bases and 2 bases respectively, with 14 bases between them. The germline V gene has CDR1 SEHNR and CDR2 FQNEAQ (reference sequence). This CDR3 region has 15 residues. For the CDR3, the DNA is TGTGCCAGCAGCTTTAGGACAGACTCAACCTACGAGCAGTACTTC. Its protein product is CASSFRTDSTYEQYF.

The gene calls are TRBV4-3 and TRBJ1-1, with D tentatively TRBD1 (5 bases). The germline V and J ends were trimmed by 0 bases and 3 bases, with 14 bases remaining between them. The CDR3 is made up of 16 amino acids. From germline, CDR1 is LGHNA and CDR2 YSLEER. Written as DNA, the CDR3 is TGCGCCAGCAGCCAAGATCCCCAGCAGGGACACACTGAAGCTTTCTTT. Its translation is CASSQDPQQGHTEAFF.

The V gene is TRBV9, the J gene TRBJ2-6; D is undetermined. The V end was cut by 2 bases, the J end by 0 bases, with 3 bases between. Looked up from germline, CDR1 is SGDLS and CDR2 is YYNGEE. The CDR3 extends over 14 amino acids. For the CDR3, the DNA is TGTGCCAGCAGCGTCCTCTCTGGGGCCAACGTCCTGACTTTC. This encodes CASSVLSGANVLTF.

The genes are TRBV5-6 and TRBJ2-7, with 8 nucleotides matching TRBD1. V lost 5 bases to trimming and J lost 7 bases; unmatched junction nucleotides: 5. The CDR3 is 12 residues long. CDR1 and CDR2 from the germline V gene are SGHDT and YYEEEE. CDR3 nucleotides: TGTGCCAGCAGTCCCGACAGGGGAGAGCAGTACTTC. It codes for CASSPDRGEQYF.